Below, 19 T cell receptor beta chains from the same sample are listed, as sequenced in a study of persistence of HIV-infected CD4 T cells. Their specific antigens are unknown. Stimulation used 10 ug/mL lysate from CMV-infected fibroblasts. CD40L-negative CD69-negative CD45RO-high memory CD4+ T cells were sorted as populations depleted of antigen-responding cells. The immunoSEQ assay was version 4, run in survey mode. Assay used: immunoSEQ multiplex PCR; TCRdb lists only in-frame clones, some missing. In the table there are more than 30,000 clones, approximately 80% of which are singletons. The sequences come from CD4+ T cells sorted from PBMCs after 18-hour stimulation, collected from a patient who received antiretroviral therapy. The receptors come from an adult man with HIV who was CMV-seropositive.

J is TRBJ2-2 and V is TRBV6-5; D is unresolved. The V gene lost 0 bases and the J gene lost 1 base, with 9 bases spanning the gap. Germline V lookup: CDR1 MNHEY, CDR2 SVGAGI. The CDR3 runs 16 residues. CDR3 bases: TGTGCCAGCAGTTACTCGATTCTGGGGAACACCGGGGAGCTGTTTTTT. Protein product: CASSYSILGNTGELFF.

The chain couples TRBV19 to TRBJ2-2; 10 nucleotides line up with TRBD1. The V and J ends lost 7 bases and 4 bases, in that order; junction bases with no gene match: 9. The CDR3 loop spans 16 amino acids. Germline loops: CDR1 LNHDA, CDR2 SQIVND (reference sequence). The chain's CDR3 is CASTPTGGRSTGELFF. The DNA for the CDR3 is TGTGCCAGTACCCCGACAGGGGGCAGGAGCACCGGGGAGCTGTTTTTT.

This chain's CDR3 is CASRPTSGGYNEQFF. CDR3 coding DNA: TGTGCCAGTAGACCGACTAGCGGGGGGTACAATGAGCAGTTCTTC. V usage is TRBV19 and J usage is TRBJ2-1, with 13 positions matching TRBD2. The germline V gene has CDR1 LNHDA and CDR2 SQIVND (reference sequence). The CDR3 is made up of 15 amino acids. V was pared by 6 bases and J by 4 bases, with 3 bases of the junction left unmatched.

The CDR3 nucleotides are TGTGCCAGCAGTTCTAGCAGCAATCAGCCCCAGCATTTT. Encoded protein: CASSSSSNQPQHF. This chain joins TRBV27 and TRBJ1-5, with D unclear. The V gene lost 4 bases and the J gene lost 1 base, with 5 bases spanning the gap. The CDR3 covers 13 residues. Germline V gene data show CDR1 as MNHEY and CDR2 as SMNVEV (reference sequence).

The chain couples TRBV6-5 to TRBJ2-7; 7 bases map to TRBD1. The CDR3 spans 13 residues. V lost 7 bases, J lost 3 bases, and 6 bases stayed unmatched. The germline gives CDR1 MNHEY, CDR2 SVGAGI. DNA of the CDR3: TGTGCCAGCACCACGACAGGGAGCTACGAGCAGTACTTC. It specifies CASTTTGSYEQYF.

The chain couples TRBV28 to TRBJ1-1; D gene unclear. Germline values: CDR1 MDHEN, CDR2 SYDVKM. Trimming removed 8 bases at V and 1 base at J, with 17 bases between. This CDR3 region has 15 residues. The CDR3 bases are TGTGCCAGCCGCCACCCGGGTGTTAGGAACACTGAAGCTTTCTTT. It specifies CASRHPGVRNTEAFF. The full variable domain, in which reference TRBV28 and TRBJ1-1 provide the parts outside the CDR3, is DVKVTQSSRYLVKRTGEKVFLECVQDMDHENMFWYRQDPGLGLRLIYFSYDVKMKEKGDIPEGYSVSREKKERFSLILESASTNQTSMYLCASRHPGVRNTEAFFGQGTRLTVV.

V and J are TRBV28 and TRBJ2-7; D is uncertain. This CDR3 comprises 15 residues. Germline V gene sequence: CDR1 MDHEN, CDR2 SYDVKM. Deletions cut 4 bases from V and 4 bases from J, with 17 bases between. The CDR3 bases are TGTGCCAGCAGTTCCGCCCTTCCTACTCCGTACGAGCAGTACTTC. Amino acid sequence: CASSSALPTPYEQYF.

The V gene is TRBV5-8, the J gene TRBJ1-4; D is uncertain. The CDR3 loop spans 15 amino acids. Germline V gives CDR1 SGHTS, CDR2 YDEGEE. Trimming took off 2 bases at V and 2 bases at J, with 10 bases between the two ends. The CDR3: CASSFTRHTNEKLFF. For the CDR3, the DNA is TGTGCCAGCAGCTTCACCCGACACACTAATGAAAAACTGTTTTTT.

The chain joins TRBV15 to TRBJ1-2; no reliable D call. Germline values: CDR1 LNHNV, CDR2 YYDKDF (reference sequence). CDR3 length: 18 residues. The ends were cut back, 0 bases at V and 2 bases at J, with 19 bases in the middle. In DNA form, the CDR3 reads TGTGCCACCAGCAGAGAGGAGGTGCTGGGGTTTCGCAACTATGGCTACACCTTC. As protein: CATSREEVLGFRNYGYTF. The whole variable domain, filled in from reference TRBV15 and TRBJ1-2, reads DAMVIQNPRYQVTQFGKPVTLSCSQTLNHNVMYWYQQKSSQAPKLLFHYYDKDFNNEADTPDNFQSRRPNTSFCFLDIRSPGLGDTAMYLCATSREEVLGFRNYGYTFGSGTRLTVV.

This clone turned up a few times. This sequence joins TRBV2 and TRBJ1-1; 8 bases fit TRBD1. The germline CDR1 and CDR2 sequences are SNHLY and FYNNEI. The CDR3 loop spans 15 amino acids. With 0 bases clipped from V and 4 bases from J, the junction kept 4 bases outside the gene matches. The CDR3 DNA follows: TGTGCCAGCAGTGAAGCAGGACAGGGATTCACTGAAGCTTTCTTT. It yields the protein CASSEAGQGFTEAFF. The full variable domain, rest sourced from reference TRBV2 and TRBJ1-1, is EPEVTQTPSHQVTQMGQEVILRCVPISNHLYFYWYRQILGQKVEFLVSFYNNEISEKSEIFDDQFSVERPDGSNFTLKIRSTKLEDSAMYFCASSEAGQGFTEAFFGQGTRLTVV.

The chain couples TRBV5-6 to TRBJ1-6, with no clear D. V lost 0 bases to trimming and J lost 6 bases, with 7 bases between them. The germline V gene encodes CDR1 SGHDT and CDR2 YYEEEE. This CDR3 is built from 14 residues. CDR3 sequence: CASSLAPANSPLHF. Written as DNA, the CDR3 is TGTGCCAGCAGCTTGGCCCCAGCTAATTCACCCCTCCACTTT.

The chain is built from TRBV15 and TRBJ2-7, with a possible D match to TRBD1 (6 bases). The CDR3 runs 14 residues. Per germline, CDR1 LNHNV and CDR2 YYDKDF (reference sequence). Trimming pared 5 bases from V and 2 bases from J, leaving 13 bases between. The CDR3 DNA sequence: TGTGCCACCAGCGAGGGGGTCCCCCCCTACGAGCAGTACTTC. It yields the protein CATSEGVPPYEQYF.

The chain has TRBV4-1 and TRBJ2-1, with D uncertain. The V end was cut by 10 bases, the J end by 3 bases, with 16 bases between. This CDR3 has 14 residues. The germline V gene encodes CDR1 MGHRA and CDR2 YSYEKL. The CDR3 nucleotides are TGCGCCACTCGGCCAGGCGGTAGCTACAATGAGCAGTTCTTC. It specifies CATRPGGSYNEQFF.

V gene TRBV5-1 combines with J gene TRBJ1-4, with 9 bases matching TRBD1. The CDR3 consists of 17 residues. Per germline, CDR1 SGHRS and CDR2 YFSETQ. Trimming cost V 1 base and J 4 bases; bases outside gene matches: 8. CDR3 loop: CASSLRGDRAINEKLFF. In nucleotides, the CDR3 is TGCGCCAGCAGCTTGAGAGGGGACAGGGCGATTAATGAAAAACTGTTTTTT.

The V and J genes are TRBV18 and TRBJ2-5; 7 nucleotides agree with TRBD2. J was trimmed by 2 bases and V by 5 bases; bases with no gene match: 2. Per the germline V gene, CDR1 is KGHSH and CDR2 is LQKENI. The CDR3 totals 13 residues. The CDR3 reads CASSGGRQETQYF. DNA for the CDR3: TGTGCCAGCTCAGGCGGGAGACAAGAGACCCAGTACTTC.

This rearrangement joins TRBV6-5 to TRBJ2-7; TRBD1 might be the D (5 bases). Germline values: CDR1 MNHEY, CDR2 SVGAGI. The length of the CDR3 is 15 residues. Trimming pared 2 bases from V and 6 bases from J, leaving 17 bases between. In DNA form, the CDR3 reads TGTGCCAGCAGTTACGGGGCAGGTCTTTCCGGCGAGCAGTACTTC. Encoded protein: CASSYGAGLSGEQYF.

This clone was seen a handful of times. The chain combines TRBV19 with TRBJ1-5, with D maybe TRBD1 (6 bases). From germline, CDR1 is LNHDA and CDR2 SQIVND (reference sequence). Trimming pared 6 bases from V and 2 bases from J, leaving 17 bases between. The CDR3 sequence is 16 residues long. CDR3 in amino acids: CASSSQGLQGNQPQHF. The CDR3 bases are TGTGCCAGTAGCTCACAGGGCCTCCAAGGCAATCAGCCCCAGCATTTT.

The chain has TRBV9 and TRBJ1-1, with D uncertain. Germline V gene sequence: CDR1 SGDLS, CDR2 YYNGEE. V was trimmed by 4 bases and J by 5 bases, leaving 15 bases between them. CDR3 length: 14 residues. CDR3 sequence reads: CASSPSRERTEAFF. The CDR3 bases are TGTGCCAGCAGCCCCTCAAGGGAGAGAACTGAAGCTTTCTTT.

The V gene is TRBV4-1, the J gene TRBJ2-1; TRBD2 aligns across 10 bases. Germline CDR1 and CDR2: MGHRA and YSYEKL. The ends lost 5 bases at V and 7 bases at J; junction bases unmatched: 11. The CDR3 has 16 residues. CDR3 DNA: TGCGCCAGCAGCTTCCCGAGCGGGGGGGCTCTGAATGAGCAGTTCTTC. The encoded protein is CASSFPSGGALNEQFF.